These 21 T cell receptor beta chains were sequenced from one sample in a study of blood T cells in healthy people across ages. Through a sample-barcoded 5' primer and a J-beta primer mix, a second PCR was run for roughly 6 to 12 cycles. In TCRdb, the 5' RACE reads were re-called with MiXCR into one record per CDR3 protein. The sample comprises approximately 780,000 distinct CDR3 sequences, around 24% of which are singletons, and 2.5% to 3.5% rests with the top ten. The same sample was also used in a study of T cells of mothers and their children.

Sequencing input: blood. The source is a boy between 10 and 17 years old in good health.

This clonotype was detected only a few times. The chain carries TRBV4-2 and TRBJ1-4, with 8 bases identical to TRBD1. V was clipped by 3 bases and J by 5 bases; unmatched bases: 8. This CDR3 spans 16 amino acids. Germline V CDR1 and CDR2: LGHNA, YNFKEQ. The CDR3 bases are TGTGCCAGCAGCCACGACCGGGACAGGACGAATGAAAAACTGTTTTTT. Translated, it gives CASSHDRDRTNEKLFF.

The rearrangement joins TRBV3-1 to TRBJ2-3; perhaps TRBD2 as D (5 bases). Per the germline V gene, CDR1 is LGHDT and CDR2 is YNNKEL (reference sequence). CDR3 length: 12 residues. Between the trimmed V and J ends, which lost 4 bases and 14 bases, there was a span of 16 bases. In DNA form, the CDR3 reads TGTGCCAGCAGCCCCCTTCGCGGGCGCTTGTATTTT. Amino acids: CASSPLRGRLYF.

This rearrangement joins TRBV18 to TRBJ2-7; 11 nucleotides align to TRBD2. Unmatched junction bases numbered 5, after V lost 4 bases and J lost 6 bases. This CDR3 spans 14 amino acids. In germline, CDR1 is KGHSH, CDR2 LQKENI. The CDR3 reads CASSRGLAALEQYF. Written as DNA, the CDR3 is TGTGCCAGCTCACGGGGACTAGCGGCCCTCGAGCAGTACTTC.

There are a few counts of this clonotype. The J gene is TRBJ2-3, the V gene TRBV12-3 or TRBV12-4; 7 bases map to TRBD1. This CDR3 region has 16 residues. The ends lost 2 bases at V and 2 bases at J; junction bases unmatched: 7. DNA of the CDR3: TGTGCCAGCAGTTTACCGACAGGGACCTCCACAGATACGCAGTATTTT. Residues: CASSLPTGTSTDTQYF.

This chain joins TRBV10-3 and TRBJ2-5, with a possible D match to TRBD1 (5 bases). V lost 2 bases, J lost 3 bases, and 10 bases lay in between. Germline V gene sequence: CDR1 ENHRY, CDR2 SYGVKD. This CDR3 region has 14 residues. This chain's CDR3 is CAISEGQRKETQYF. The CDR3 nucleotides read TGTGCCATCAGTGAGGGACAAAGAAAAGAGACCCAGTACTTC.

This clonotype was counted between two and nine times. The chain links TRBV9 to TRBJ2-1; 14 nucleotides align to TRBD2. This CDR3 region has 19 residues. V was clipped by 4 bases and J by 4 bases; unmatched bases: 13. Germline CDR1 SGDLS, CDR2 YYNGEE. The CDR3 DNA reads as TGTGCCAGCAGCTTCTCGGTGGGACTAGCGGGGGATCGGTACAATGAGCAGTTCTTC. Its protein is CASSFSVGLAGDRYNEQFF.

This chain links TRBV9 with TRBJ2-5, with 10 bases that match TRBD2. V was pared by 0 bases and J by 5 bases, with 1 base of the junction left unmatched. Germline V CDR1 and CDR2: SGDLS, YYNGEE. The CDR3 is 14 residues long. The CDR3 DNA reads as TGTGCCAGCAGCGTAGTGGGACTAGCGGAGACCCAGTACTTC. This sequence encodes CASSVVGLAETQYF.

This rearrangement joins TRBV4-1 to TRBJ2-1, with D uncertain. The germline gives CDR1 MGHRA, CDR2 YSYEKL. There are 15 residues in the CDR3. With 0 bases removed from V and 1 base from J, the gap between germline ends came to 7 bases. This CDR3 is CASSQDRQSYNEQFF. For the CDR3, the DNA is TGCGCCAGCAGCCAAGATCGGCAGTCCTACAATGAGCAGTTCTTC.

The chain carries TRBV9 and TRBJ2-5; 10 nucleotides match TRBD2. This CDR3 is 17 amino acids long. V lost 0 bases to trimming and J lost 5 bases; unmatched junction nucleotides: 10. Germline CDR1 and CDR2: SGDLS and YYNGEE. CDR3 in amino acids: CASSVGIERGGRETQYF. As DNA, the CDR3 is TGTGCCAGCAGCGTAGGAATAGAGCGGGGGGGCCGGGAGACCCAGTACTTC.

This sequence joins TRBV5-1 and TRBJ2-7; 7 bases align to TRBD2. With 0 bases clipped from V and 0 bases from J, the junction kept 6 bases outside the gene matches. Germline V gene sequence: CDR1 SGHRS, CDR2 YFSETQ. The CDR3 sequence is 16 residues long. The CDR3 spells CASSLGPSGASYEQYF. The DNA for the CDR3 is TGCGCCAGCAGCTTGGGTCCCAGCGGGGCCTCCTACGAGCAGTACTTC.

This clonotype was counted a few times. The junction differs from germline at one of its ends, possibly a read error. The chain uses TRBV7-9 and TRBJ2-1; D unresolved. TRBJ2-5 explains the end of the DNA better; the J call may be wrong. Germline assignment: CDR1 SEHNR and CDR2 FQNEAQ (reference sequence). The CDR3 is 13 residues long. CDR3 nucleotide sequence: TGTGCCAGCAGCTCCGACGGGCAAGGGACCCAGTACTTC. Its protein is CASSSDGQGTQYF.

V and J are TRBV2 and TRBJ2-5; weak D call: TRBD1 (6 bases). Between the trimmed V and J ends, which lost 6 bases and 6 bases, there was a span of 14 bases. The CDR3 is 13 amino acids. Germline assignment: CDR1 SNHLY and CDR2 FYNNEI. The CDR3 nucleotides read TGTGCCAGCAGGCCAAACAGGGCTAAGACCCAGTACTTC. Protein: CASRPNRAKTQYF.

In this sample, this clonotype turned up a few times. The rearrangement joins TRBV7-8 to TRBJ1-2; the D gene is possibly TRBD1 (5 bases). Germline V gene data show CDR1 as SGHVS and CDR2 as FQNEAQ. This CDR3 spans 17 amino acids. Trimming stripped 0 bases from V and 3 bases from J, with 17 bases between. CDR3 protein: CASSLARAGFSDYGYTF. The CDR3 DNA is TGTGCCAGCAGCTTAGCGAGAGCAGGGTTTAGTGACTATGGCTACACCTTC. Full variable domain (rest looked up from reference TRBV7-8 and TRBJ1-2): GAGVSQSPRYKVAKRGQDVALRCDPISGHVSLFWYQQALGQGPEFLTYFQNEAQLDKSGLPSDRFFAERPEGSVSTLKIQRTQQEDSAVYLCASSLARAGFSDYGYTFGSGTRLTVV.

V gene TRBV2 combines with J gene TRBJ2-3, with 8 bases matching TRBD2. Per the germline V gene, CDR1 is SNHLY and CDR2 is FYNNEI. The CDR3 contains 17 residues. J was trimmed by 4 bases and V by 4 bases; bases with no gene match: 13. In DNA form, the CDR3 reads TGTGCCAGCAGTGGGGGATGGCTAGCGGGTCATGCAGATACGCAGTATTTT. Protein product: CASSGGWLAGHADTQYF.

The chain recombines TRBV2 with TRBJ2-1, with D possibly being TRBD1 or TRBD2 (6 bases each). Looked up from germline, CDR1 is SNHLY and CDR2 is FYNNEI. The CDR3 loop spans 14 amino acids. The V and J ends lost 10 bases and 7 bases respectively, with 20 bases between them. Here the CDR3 reads CATSRGPLRNEQFF. Written as DNA, the CDR3 is TGTGCCACCTCCCGGGGGCCCCTACGGAATGAGCAGTTCTTC.

The gene calls are TRBV19 and TRBJ2-6, with a possible D match to TRBD1 (5 bases). Germline V gene sequence: CDR1 LNHDA, CDR2 SQIVND (reference sequence). The V gene lost 3 bases and the J gene lost 0 bases, with 12 bases spanning the gap. CDR3 length equals 17 residues. CDR3 in amino acids: CASSIQGPRSGANVLTF. The DNA of the CDR3 is TGTGCCAGTAGTATCCAGGGTCCCCGCTCTGGGGCCAACGTCCTGACTTTC.

The chain recombines TRBV20-1 with TRBJ2-3, with 9 bases identical to TRBD2. CDR3 size: 17 residues. Per germline, CDR1 DFQATT and CDR2 SNEGSKA (reference sequence). The ends lost 3 bases at V and 9 bases at J; junction bases unmatched: 19. The CDR3 spells CSARLLVLSGRVGTQYF. The CDR3 bases are TGCAGTGCTAGGTTACTTGTTCTTAGCGGGAGAGTAGGAACGCAGTATTTT.

The chain is built from TRBV5-1 and TRBJ2-7; D is possibly TRBD1 (6 bases). Germline V CDR1 and CDR2: SGHRS, YFSETQ. The V gene lost 5 bases and the J gene lost 6 bases, with 15 bases spanning the gap. This CDR3 contains 13 residues. CDR3 loop: CASSTPQGSEQYF. In nucleotides, the CDR3 is TGCGCCAGCAGTACACCCCAGGGGAGCGAGCAGTACTTC.

This clonotype has at least ten counts. The chain couples TRBV20-1 to TRBJ2-4; D may be TRBD1 (5 bases). The CDR3 is 15 amino acids. V lost 5 bases, J lost 3 bases, and 17 bases lay in between. Germline V gives CDR1 DFQATT, CDR2 SNEGSKA (reference sequence). CDR3 amino acids: CSAPDRHYGKNIQYF. In DNA, the CDR3 is TGCAGTGCTCCTGACAGACACTACGGCAAAAACATTCAGTACTTC.

Worth noting for this clonotype: No DNA is shown, since the ends of the CDR3 on it are uncertain; the CDR3 is the one TCRdb lists. J is TRBJ2-1 and V is TRBV2. Germline V gives CDR1 SNHLY, CDR2 FYNNEI. The CDR3 region is 16 residues in length, termini included. CDR3 sequence reads: CASSGLGTGFYNEQFF.

In this sample, this clonotype turned up a few times. This rearrangement joins TRBV7-9 to TRBJ1-2, with D unclear. The CDR3 extends over 16 amino acids. The V end was cut by 4 bases, the J end by 4 bases, with 19 bases between. Germline CDR1 is SEHNR and CDR2 is FQNEAQ (reference sequence). CDR3 coding DNA: TGTGCCAGCAGCTCCCCCGCTGGCGTGGGAATCTATGGCTACACCTTC. This translates into CASSSPAGVGIYGYTF.